The present T cell receptor beta chain was sequenced within a study of T cells in Graves' hyperthyroidism and ophthalmopathy. V was cut by 4 bases and J by 5 bases, with 17 bases left in between. Germline V gene sequence: CDR1 MGHDK, CDR2 SYGVNS. The CDR3 is 15 residues long. TCR beta CDR3 regions were amplified from RNA transcripts. First-round RT-PCR with HTBI primers amplified the TCR CDR3 region. TCRdb independently ran MiXCR on the multiplex PCR reads; one entry per CDR3 protein. This sample has about 680,000 distinct CDR3 sequences; just over 35% occur once, and the top ten carry 31%. Thyroid ultrasound and orbital computed tomography, with clinical symptoms and serum thyroxine and TRAb, informed diagnoses. This clonotype was recorded many times.

The chain joins TRBV25-1 to TRBJ2-5; weak D call: TRBD1 (6 bases). The material sequenced was blood. The TCR was taken from a middle-aged woman with Graves' hyperthyroidism. The CDR3 DNA follows: TGTGCCAGCAGTGTCTGGACGGGACAAGGGGAGACCCAGTACTTC. Its protein product is CASSVWTGQGETQYF.